This TCR beta chain originates from a study of identical twins. This clonotype was detected a few times. cDNA carried unique molecular identifiers, and a universal primer site was added by template switching. TCRdb reprocessed the 5' RACE reads with MiXCR, giving one entry per CDR3 protein. This sample has around 650,000 distinct CDR3 sequences, with around 7.4% found just once. There were only healthy Caucasians among the donors. This CDR3 spans 13 amino acids. The ends lost 0 bases at V and 10 bases at J; junction bases unmatched: 5. Germline CDR1 reads LGHNA; CDR2 reads YNFKEQ. This same sample was also part of a study on yellow fever vaccine responses in identical twins. That work adds: Convergence reportedly seemed to mark part of the twins' vaccine T cell response, with personalization marking the rest.

The chain has TRBV4-2 and TRBJ1-2; 7 nucleotides align to TRBD1. Sequenced: PBMCs. This TCR was sampled from a woman between 18 and 29 years old in good health. In nucleotides, the CDR3 is TGTGCCAGCAGCCAAGATCCCGGGACAGACTACACCTTC. This encodes CASSQDPGTDYTF.